One and the same sample provided the 2 T cell receptor beta chains below, sequenced in a study of beta chain features in type 1 diabetes. Whole-study findings and limits: Among patients with Type 1 diabetes, TCRB CDR3s were moderately but significantly shorter in every one of the four CD4+ subsets.

The antigens of these receptors remain unknown. Expressed TCRB transcripts got sequenced, as all isolated RNA was reverse transcribed. Here immunoSEQ multiplex PCR was the method, and the copy in TCRdb shows in-frame clones only, minus some. The sample lists about 230,000 clones, roughly 17% occurring once. Sequenced sample: naive CD4+ T cells from blood. Every receptor here comes from a man younger than 45 with type 1 diabetes.

The rearrangement joins TRBV7-2 to TRBJ1-2; weak D call: TRBD1 (6 bases). Looked up from germline, CDR1 is SGHTA and CDR2 is FQGNSA. The CDR3 has 15 amino acids. V lost 5 bases, J lost 4 bases, and 17 bases lay in between. DNA for the CDR3: TGTGCCAGCAGCCAACCCAGGGGTTTGGGCTATGGCTACACCTTC. Its translation: CASSQPRGLGYGYTF.

This clone was seen only a few times. V is TRBV29-1 and J is TRBJ2-7; 7 nucleotides match TRBD2. V lost 4 bases to trimming and J lost 1 base; unmatched junction nucleotides: 7. This CDR3 is 14 amino acids long. CDR1 and CDR2 from the germline V gene are SQVTM and ANQGSEA. The CDR3 protein is CSVGPSGGSYEQYF. CDR3 nucleotide sequence: TGCAGCGTTGGCCCCTCGGGGGGATCCTACGAGCAGTACTTC.